This is a list of T cell receptor beta chains from one sample in a study of T cell responses to AZD1222 COVID-19 vaccine. Using immunoSEQ multiplex PCR, the repertoire was profiled, and TCRdb retains in-frame clones only, with some absent. The sample has 140,000 to 150,000 clones, roughly 92% seen once; the top ten hold roughly 1.8%. Sequenced here: peripheral blood, sampled on day 0 of AZD1222 vaccination. The receptors derive from an adult in good health. Each CDR3 is given with its conserved first and last residue. D genes are given only for firm matches.

TRBV19,TRBD1,TRBJ1-2,CASSPGQGVDGYTF,TGTGCCAGTAGTCCCGGACAGGGGGTAGATGGCTACACCTTC
TRBV12-3/TRBV12-4,NA,TRBJ1-1,CASSLTGNTEAFF,TGTGCCAGCAGTCTAACAGGGAACACTGAAGCTTTCTTT
TRBV4-1,NA,TRBJ1-3,CASSQDAGSGNTIYF,TGCGCCAGCAGCCAAGATGCAGGGTCAGGAAACACCATATATTTT
TRBV29-1,NA,TRBJ1-3,CPPLPPRGIVSSGNTIYF,TGCCCCCCCCTCCCCCCTAGGGGGATTGTCTCCTCTGGAAACACCATATATTTT
TRBV19,NA,TRBJ1-2,CASTARAPSYGYTF,TGTGCCAGTACCGCCAGGGCTCCCAGCTATGGCTACACCTTC
TRBV6-5,NA,TRBJ2-1,CASRGTPRTFEQFF,TGTGCCAGCAGAGGTACTCCTCGAACTTTTGAGCAGTTCTTC
TRBV5-4,TRBD1,TRBJ1-2,CASSPVRTGGNYGYTF,TGTGCCAGCAGCCCCGTCCGGACAGGGGGCAACTATGGCTACACCTTC
TRBV25-1,NA,TRBJ2-7,CASSGRAYEQYF,TGTGCCAGCAGTGGACGTGCGTACGAGCAGTACTTC
TRBV4-1,NA,TRBJ2-7,CASSQDWSYEQYF,TGCGCCAGCAGCCAAGATTGGTCCTACGAGCAGTACTTC
TRBV9,NA,TRBJ2-7,CASSALSSSYEQYF,TGTGCCAGCAGCGCACTTTCAAGCTCCTACGAGCAGTACTTC
TRBV7-9,NA,TRBJ2-1,CASSSLGGLYNEQFF,TGTGCCAGCAGCTCGTTGGGGGGGCTATACAATGAGCAGTTCTTC
TRBV10-1,NA,TRBJ2-1,CASSETLDPAFF,TGCGCCAGCAGTGAAACACTAGACCCAGCGTTCTTC
TRBV4-1,NA,TRBJ1-2,CASSPPLWGSIWNYGYTF,TGCGCCAGCAGCCCCCCCCTTTGGGGGTCGATATGGAACTATGGCTACACCTTC
TRBV7-9,NA,TRBJ2-1,CASRGAGRDYNEQFF,TGTGCCAGCAGGGGGGCAGGGCGGGACTACAATGAGCAGTTCTTC
TRBV28,TRBD1,TRBJ2-3,CASSLSGQGTQYF,TGTGCCAGCAGTTTATCCGGACAGGGTACGCAGTATTTT
TRBV10-3,TRBD2,TRBJ2-3,CAISDRDIAGVVNTQYF,TGTGCCATCAGTGACCGAGACATAGCGGGGGTTGTTAATACGCAGTATTTT
TRBV3-1/TRBV3-2,NA,TRBJ1-1,CASSHPPNTEAFF,TGTGCCAGCAGCCACCCACCGAACACTGAAGCTTTCTTT
TRBV5-1,NA,TRBJ2-2,CASSGISDTGELFF,TGCGCCAGCAGCGGGATATCGGACACCGGGGAGCTGTTTTTT
TRBV28,TRBD2,TRBJ2-1,CASRRAGEGDNEQFF,TGTGCCAGCCGACGAGCGGGAGAGGGGGACAATGAGCAGTTCTTC
TRBV6-6,NA,TRBJ1-6,CASSYSRDNNSPLHF,TGTGCCAGCAGTTACTCGCGAGATAATAATTCACCCCTCCACTTT
TRBV18,NA,TRBJ2-1,CASSPSGSGSYNEQFF,TGTGCCAGCTCACCGTCAGGATCCGGCTCCTACAATGAGCAGTTCTTC
TRBV27,NA,TRBJ2-3,CASGLRGGIPTDTQYF,TGTGCCAGCGGCCTTAGGGGTGGGATCCCCACAGATACGCAGTATTTT
TRBV3-1/TRBV3-2,NA,TRBJ2-5,CASSQAGGGSVGTQYF,TGTGCCAGCAGCCAAGCCGGGGGCGGGAGTGTGGGGACCCAGTACTTC
TRBV18,NA,TRBJ1-1,CASSPGKGAQRNTEAFF,TGTGCCAGCTCACCAGGTAAAGGGGCTCAGAGGAACACTGAAGCTTTCTTT
TRBV11-3,NA,TRBJ2-7,CASSLEGTFEEQYF,TGTGCCAGCAGCTTAGAGGGGACCTTTGAGGAGCAGTACTTC